The rows below give T cell receptor beta chains drawn from one sample of a study of CD8+ T cells in alopecia areata. Libraries were prepared by immunoSEQ multiplex PCR; TCRdb keeps only in-frame clonotypes and omits some of them. The sample records 120,000 to 150,000 clones, about three fifths being singletons. Sequencing was done on a sample of CD8+ T cells sorted from blood. The receptors stem from a human donor in good health. CDR3s include the opening cysteine and the closing phenylalanine or tryptophan. The D gene is left open where the match is weak. Only part of the rows carry a size: once, few, many, or a class if the clone is expanded.

V: TRBV2; size: -; D: -; J: TRBJ2-5; DNA: TGTGCCAGCAGAGACCGCCTCCGTGCCGAAGAGACCCAGTACTTC; CDR3: CASRDRLRAEETQYF
V: TRBV9; size: -; D: -; J: TRBJ2-7; DNA: TGTGCCAGCAGCCCTCGACCCTACGAGCAGTACTTC; CDR3: CASSPRPYEQYF
V: TRBV6-5; size: few; D: -; J: TRBJ1-4; DNA: TGTGCCAGCAGTTCCTCGGACAGTGCTAATGAAAAACTGTTTTTT; CDR3: CASSSSDSANEKLFF
V: TRBV19; size: few; D: -; J: TRBJ1-5; DNA: TGTGCCAGTAGTATAGGTCCTTCAGGACAAAGAAATCAGCCCCAGCATTTT; CDR3: CASSIGPSGQRNQPQHF
V: TRBV4-1; size: -; D: -; J: TRBJ2-6; DNA: TGCGCCAGCAGCCATCCGAGGGGCTCTGGGGCCAACGTCCTGACTTTC; CDR3: CASSHPRGSGANVLTF
V: TRBV11-2; size: -; D: -; J: TRBJ2-6; DNA: TGTGCCAGCAGCTTGTTATCCGGGGCCAACGTCCTGACTTTC; CDR3: CASSLLSGANVLTF
V: TRBV7-9; size: few; D: -; J: TRBJ1-1; DNA: TGTGCCAGCAGCTTACTTGACAACACGAACACTGAAGCTTTCTTT; CDR3: CASSLLDNTNTEAFF
V: TRBV18; size: many; D: TRBD1; J: TRBJ1-1; DNA: TGTGCCAGCTCACCCGACAGGGGGATTTTCACTGAAGCTTTCTTT; CDR3: CASSPDRGIFTEAFF
V: TRBV7-9; size: -; D: -; J: TRBJ2-6; DNA: TGTGCCAGCAGACACCAAACAGGGTATTATTACTCTGGGGCCAACGTCCTGACTTTC; CDR3: CASRHQTGYYYSGANVLTF
V: TRBV19; size: -; D: -; J: TRBJ2-7; DNA: TGTGCCAGTAGTGACGGGGGCTACGAGCAGTACTTC; CDR3: CASSDGGYEQYF
V: TRBV27; size: -; D: -; J: TRBJ2-7; DNA: TGTGCCAGCAGTGAGGGATTCGAGCAGTACTTC; CDR3: CASSEGFEQYF
V: TRBV7-9; size: -; D: TRBD2; J: TRBJ2-2; DNA: TGTGCCAGCCGGACTAGCGGGGAGCTGTTTTTT; CDR3: CASRTSGELFF
V: TRBV4-1; size: few; D: -; J: TRBJ1-5; DNA: TGCGCCAGCAGCCAGGGTAATCAGCCCCAGCATTTT; CDR3: CASSQGNQPQHF
V: TRBV27; size: -; D: -; J: TRBJ2-5; DNA: TGTGCCAGCAGTTTATCGTCTAGTTACGAGACCCAGTACTTC; CDR3: CASSLSSSYETQYF
V: TRBV4-1; size: -; D: TRBD2; J: TRBJ2-2; DNA: TGCGCCAGCAGCCACAACCCAGCGGGAAACACCGGGGAGCTGTTTTTT; CDR3: CASSHNPAGNTGELFF
V: TRBV29-1; size: -; D: -; J: TRBJ1-1; DNA: TGCAGCATAGGGGGAGCAGGACAAAACACTGAAGCTTTCTTT; CDR3: CSIGGAGQNTEAFF
V: TRBV6-5; size: -; D: -; J: TRBJ2-7; DNA: TGTGCCAGCAGTTACAGAGCTTGGCTCTACGAGCAGTACTTC; CDR3: CASSYRAWLYEQYF
V: TRBV25-1; size: few; D: -; J: TRBJ1-1; DNA: TGTGCCAGCAGCTATAAAGGACAGAACACTGAAGCTTTCTTT; CDR3: CASSYKGQNTEAFF
V: TRBV27; size: -; D: -; J: TRBJ1-5; DNA: TGTGCCAGCAGCGGGACACTTAATCAGCCCCAGCATTTT; CDR3: CASSGTLNQPQHF
V: TRBV11-2; size: -; D: -; J: TRBJ2-1; DNA: TGTGCCAGCAGCTTAGTATCAGGGGCCAGCTCCTACAATGAGCAGTTCTTC; CDR3: CASSLVSGASSYNEQFF
V: TRBV11-2; size: once; D: -; J: TRBJ1-1; DNA: TGTGCCAGCAGCTTGGGACCGGGAGAAGGCACTGAAGCTTTCTTT; CDR3: CASSLGPGEGTEAFF
V: TRBV4-1; size: -; D: TRBD1; J: TRBJ2-5; DNA: TGCGCCAGCAGCCAAAGGACAGGGGTAACGGAGACCCAGTACTTC; CDR3: CASSQRTGVTETQYF
V: TRBV11-2; size: -; D: -; J: TRBJ2-3; DNA: TGTGCCAGCAGCTTAGTAGGGGGGACCACAGATACGCAGTATTTT; CDR3: CASSLVGGTTDTQYF